This T cell receptor beta chain was recorded in a study of T cell clusters in autoimmune cytopenias (dated by TCRdb to the late 2010s). The study in broad terms: A mean age of around 52 years and a median age of around 60 years were recorded for the healthy donor controls, of whom about half of the roughly 43 were female. The median TRB sequencing depth was 51,575 reads per sample, and the median number of distinct TRB clonotypes was approximately 2,000 per sample. Peripheral blood TRB and IGH repertoires were sequenced in autoimmune cytopenia patients at active disease and during treatment follow-up, alongside healthy, CLL and autoimmune hepatitis controls. The goal of the study was to find out whether patients with autoimmune cytopenia have a disease-specific immune repertoire signature that could be used as a blood-based biomarker. For primary cytopenia, the controls were 20 to 30 age-matched healthy donors, and for secondary cytopenia, the controls were over eleven age-matched CLL patients. Autoimmune hepatitis repertoires were compared with those of some 25 age- and sex-matched healthy donors.

On this clonotype: No antigen is known for it.

TRB rearrangements were amplified by multiplex PCR following a touch-down protocol, with the TRB-A and TRB-B primer pools mixed in one tube. Illumina adapters and sample indices were attached to the amplicons through two consecutive PCR reactions using Phusion HS II polymerase. The amplicons were purified from gel with the NucleoSpin Gel and PCR Clean-up kit, after which the amplicons were quantified by Qubit and checked for quality on an Agilent 2100 Bioanalyzer. Sequencing of the libraries was done on an Illumina MiSeq with 600-cycle, single-indexed, paired-end runs. Per the source publication's procedure: MiXCR version 2.1.12 with the default MiXCR reference library was used to align and assemble TRB reads. A clone was defined by each unique CDR3 nucleotide sequence, and the analysis included only productive sequences with two or more reads. To assess repertoire diversity, an R script computed alpha-parameterized diversity profiles (alpha 0 to 5), which included the Shannon (alpha 1) and Simpson (alpha 2) indices. The tcR package was used to compute combinatorial TRB VJ usage, and cohorts were compared on this usage by principal component analysis with ade4. GLIPH clustering of TCRbeta CDR3s was carried out on cohort pairs matched by age and read depth, and cluster frequencies were compared by Wilcoxon test. Reads reprocessed by TCRdb are summarized as one entry per CDR3 protein sequence, and DNA is absent. The V and J calls and clone size come from TCRdb's table, not from the authors' own analysis. The sample's table lists a count of under 7,500 distinct CDR3 sequences. Clones ranked in the top ten supply around 60% of the sample.

The study at large found these results: Shifts in the TRB repertoire, including less even repertoires in secondary cytopenia and CLL, were mostly a reflection of lymphoma bias and not of autoimmunity. In the comparison of secondary cytopenia with CLL, the cluster-lack signature was not observed, apparently because the dominant lymphoma-associated repertoire masked the signature. GLIPH suggested that primary autoimmune cytopenia patients lacked physiological T cell clusters: more than 40 clusters were exclusive to healthy donors versus 15 to 20 exclusive to patients. Roughly 2.9-fold more exclusive TRB clusters were observed in healthy donors than in active autoimmune hepatitis patients, consistent with an autoimmunity-wide signature. The T cell clusters were defined only in silico, and the functional role of the clusters still needed to be validated experimentally.

For each sample, TRB amplification used about 0.25 ug of peripheral blood genomic DNA, equal to about 38,000 genome equivalents. As encoded in the germline V gene (reference sequence), CDR1 is MNHNY while CDR2 is SVGAGI. The CDR3 holds 15 amino acids from the cysteine to the phenylalanine. DNA for this receptor is not on file. This same sample was also taken into another study, of T cell repertoires in aging, cancer and after chemotherapy. The second study's authors report: The donors fell into six age groups ranging from 30 or younger to 70 or older, and each group had at least three individuals. Control TCR repertoires from healthy donors were recorded over several months to years, and clear clonal overlap was observed across re-sampling. In total, the full dataset held 7.5 million to 9.5 million TCR reads. Compared with age-matched healthy donors, untreated patients with hematological or solid cancers had significantly lower TCR diversity and higher clonality in blood. In healthy donors, the decline in TCR diversity with age was mainly due to loss of richness, whereas in cancer patients loss of evenness also played a role. In both cancer cohorts, the median generation probability rose over the chemotherapy interval, which suggests that the repertoire was reconstituted through rebound thymic output. The authors noted that the repertoire data do not allow conclusions about immunological memory after chemotherapy. To examine immunoaging and T cell reconstitution after chemotherapy, the study profiled TCR beta repertoires in peripheral blood from healthy donors and cancer patients. Alongside 95 to 100 healthy donors serving as a reference group, the cohort included some 210 cancer patients, of whom 90 to 94 had hematological cancers and more than 120 had solid cancers. Processing of the TRB sequences was carried out with MiXCR versions 2.12 and 3.0.5. The repertoire metrics were Shannon diversity, evenness, clonality (calculated as one minus evenness), and diversity profiles parameterized by alpha from 0 to 5. The IGoR algorithm was used to calculate generation probabilities of clones in the paired pre- and post-chemotherapy samples.

The chain couples TRBV6-6 to TRBJ1-4; TCRdb calls TRBD1, which cannot be checked without DNA. This clonotype was obtained from a human donor in good health. The material sequenced was peripheral blood. The CDR3 region: CASSRNRVRDEKLFF.